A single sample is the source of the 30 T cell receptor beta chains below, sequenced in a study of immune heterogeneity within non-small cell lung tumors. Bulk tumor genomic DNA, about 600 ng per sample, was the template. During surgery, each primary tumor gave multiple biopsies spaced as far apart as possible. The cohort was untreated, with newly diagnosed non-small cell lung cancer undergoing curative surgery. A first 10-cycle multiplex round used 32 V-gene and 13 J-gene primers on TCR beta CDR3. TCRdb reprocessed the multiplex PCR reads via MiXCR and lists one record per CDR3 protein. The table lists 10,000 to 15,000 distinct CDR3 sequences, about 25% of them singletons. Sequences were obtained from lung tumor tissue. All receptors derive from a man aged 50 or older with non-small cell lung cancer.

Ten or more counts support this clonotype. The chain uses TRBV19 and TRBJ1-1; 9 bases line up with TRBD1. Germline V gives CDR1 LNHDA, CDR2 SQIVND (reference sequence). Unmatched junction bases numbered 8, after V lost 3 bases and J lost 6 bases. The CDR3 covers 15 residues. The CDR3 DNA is TGTGCCAGTAGTATCCCTAGACAGGGGGTGGCTGAAGCTTTCTTT. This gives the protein CASSIPRQGVAEAFF.

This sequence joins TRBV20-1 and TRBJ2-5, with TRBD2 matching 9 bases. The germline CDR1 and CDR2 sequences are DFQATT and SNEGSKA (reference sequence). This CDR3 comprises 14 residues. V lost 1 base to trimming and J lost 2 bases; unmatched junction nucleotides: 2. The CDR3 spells CSARGTSVQETQYF. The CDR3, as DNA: TGCAGTGCTAGAGGGACTAGCGTACAAGAGACCCAGTACTTC.

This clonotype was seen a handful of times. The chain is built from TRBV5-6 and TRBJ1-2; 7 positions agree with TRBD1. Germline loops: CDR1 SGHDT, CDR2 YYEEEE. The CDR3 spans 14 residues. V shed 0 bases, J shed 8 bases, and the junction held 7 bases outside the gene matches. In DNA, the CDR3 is TGTGCCAGCAGCTTGGGACAGGGAGGAGTGGGCTACACCTTC. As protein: CASSLGQGGVGYTF.

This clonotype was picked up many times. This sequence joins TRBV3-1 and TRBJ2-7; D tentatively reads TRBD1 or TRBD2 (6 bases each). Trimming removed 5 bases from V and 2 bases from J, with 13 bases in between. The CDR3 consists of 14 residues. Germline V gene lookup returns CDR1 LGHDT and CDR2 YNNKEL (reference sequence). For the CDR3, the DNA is TGTGCCAGCAGCTTCCTGGAGGGGGCCTACGAGCAGTACTTC. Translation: CASSFLEGAYEQYF.

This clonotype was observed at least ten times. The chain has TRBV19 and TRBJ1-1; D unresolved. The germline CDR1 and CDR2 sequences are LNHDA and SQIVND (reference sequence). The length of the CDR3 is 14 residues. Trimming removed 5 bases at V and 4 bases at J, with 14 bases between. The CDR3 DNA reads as TGTGCCAGTAGTGGGAACGGAGGGCGCACTGAAGCTTTCTTT. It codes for CASSGNGGRTEAFF.

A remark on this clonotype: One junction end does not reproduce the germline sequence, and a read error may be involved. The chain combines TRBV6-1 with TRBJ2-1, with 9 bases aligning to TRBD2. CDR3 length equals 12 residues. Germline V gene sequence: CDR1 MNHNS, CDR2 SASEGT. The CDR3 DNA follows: TGTGCCAGCAGTGAAACCCCGGGACTAGCCGTCTTC. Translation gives CASSETPGLAVF.

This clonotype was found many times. In DNA form, the CDR3 reads TGCGCCAGCTCCTCCGAATACACCGGGGAGCTGTTTTTT. It specifies CASSSEYTGELFF. J is TRBJ2-2 and V is TRBV5-1; D unclear. V was pared by 7 bases and J by 3 bases, with 10 bases between. Per germline, CDR1 SGHRS and CDR2 YFSETQ. The CDR3 runs to 13 residues.

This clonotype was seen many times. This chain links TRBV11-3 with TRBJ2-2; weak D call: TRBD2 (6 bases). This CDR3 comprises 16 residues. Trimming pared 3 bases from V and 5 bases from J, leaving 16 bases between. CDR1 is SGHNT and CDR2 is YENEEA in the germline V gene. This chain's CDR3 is CASSFAGFGGTGELFF. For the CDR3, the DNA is TGTGCCAGCAGCTTTGCAGGTTTTGGGGGGACCGGGGAGCTGTTTTTT.

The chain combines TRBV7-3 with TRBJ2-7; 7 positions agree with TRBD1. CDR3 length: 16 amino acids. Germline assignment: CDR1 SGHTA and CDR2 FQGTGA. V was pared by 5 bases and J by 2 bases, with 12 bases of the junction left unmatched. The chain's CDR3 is CASSHPTGEFPYEQYF. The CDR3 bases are TGTGCCAGCAGCCATCCTACAGGGGAATTCCCCTACGAGCAGTACTTC.

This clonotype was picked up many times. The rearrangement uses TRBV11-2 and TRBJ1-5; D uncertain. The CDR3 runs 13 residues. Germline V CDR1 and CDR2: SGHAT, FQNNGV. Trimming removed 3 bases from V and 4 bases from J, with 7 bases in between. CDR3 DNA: TGTGCCAGCAGCTTGGGTCTTAATCAGCCCCAGCATTTT. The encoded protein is CASSLGLNQPQHF. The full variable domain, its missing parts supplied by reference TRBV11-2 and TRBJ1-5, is EAGVAQSPRYKIIEKRQSVAFWCNPISGHATLYWYQQILGQGPKLLIQFQNNGVVDDSQLPKDRFSAERLKGVDSTLKIQPAKLEDSAVYLCASSLGLNQPQHFGDGTRLSIL.

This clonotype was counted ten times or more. The CDR3 DNA sequence: TGCGCCAGCAGCCCTCGACAGGGGGGGAACTATGGCTACACCTTC. This translates into CASSPRQGGNYGYTF. V usage is TRBV5-1 and J usage is TRBJ1-2; 9 positions agree with TRBD1. Per germline, CDR1 SGHRS and CDR2 YFSETQ. The CDR3 is made up of 15 amino acids. The V segment lost 4 bases and the J segment 2 bases; nucleotides outside the gene matches: 6.

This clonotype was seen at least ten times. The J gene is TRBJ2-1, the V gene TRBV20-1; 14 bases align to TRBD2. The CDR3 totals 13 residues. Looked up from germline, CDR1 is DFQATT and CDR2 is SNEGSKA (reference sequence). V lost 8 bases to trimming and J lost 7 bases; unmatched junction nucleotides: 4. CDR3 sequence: CSTGTSGRNEQFF. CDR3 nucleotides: TGCAGTACCGGGACTAGCGGGAGAAATGAGCAGTTCTTC.

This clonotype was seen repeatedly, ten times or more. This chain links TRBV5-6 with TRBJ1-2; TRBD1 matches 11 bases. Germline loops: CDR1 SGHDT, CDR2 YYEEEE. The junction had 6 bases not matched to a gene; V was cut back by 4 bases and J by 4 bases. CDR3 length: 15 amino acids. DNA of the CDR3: TGTGCCAGCAGCCCTGGGACAGGGGGAACCTATGGCTACACCTTC. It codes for CASSPGTGGTYGYTF.

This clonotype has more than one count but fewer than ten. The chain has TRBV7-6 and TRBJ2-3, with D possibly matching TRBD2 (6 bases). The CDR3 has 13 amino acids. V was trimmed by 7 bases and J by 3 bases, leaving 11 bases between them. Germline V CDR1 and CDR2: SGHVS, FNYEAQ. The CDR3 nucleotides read TGTGCCAGCACGGCTAGCGCGACAGATACGCAGTATTTT. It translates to CASTASATDTQYF.

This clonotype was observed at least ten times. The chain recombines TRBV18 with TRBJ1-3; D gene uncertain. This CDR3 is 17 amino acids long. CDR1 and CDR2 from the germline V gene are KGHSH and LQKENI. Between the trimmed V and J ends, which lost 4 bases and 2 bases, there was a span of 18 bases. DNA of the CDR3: TGTGCCAGCTCACTACTCTCCTCCGTACGGGCTGGAAACACCATATATTTT. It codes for CASSLLSSVRAGNTIYF.

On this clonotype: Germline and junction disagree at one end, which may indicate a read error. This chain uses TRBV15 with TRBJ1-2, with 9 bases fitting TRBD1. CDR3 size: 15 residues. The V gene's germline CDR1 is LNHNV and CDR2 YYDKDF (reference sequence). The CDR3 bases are TGTGCCACCAGCAGAGTGGACAGGGGCCTCTATGTCTACACCTTC. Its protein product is CATSRVDRGLYVYTF.

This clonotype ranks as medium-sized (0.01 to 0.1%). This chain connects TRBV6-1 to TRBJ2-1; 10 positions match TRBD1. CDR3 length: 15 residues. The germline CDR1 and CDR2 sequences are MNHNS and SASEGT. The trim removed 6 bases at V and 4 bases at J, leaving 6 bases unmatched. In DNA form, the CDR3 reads TGTGCCAGCAGGGGGGACAGGGGAATATACAATGAGCAGTTCTTC. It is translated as CASRGDRGIYNEQFF.

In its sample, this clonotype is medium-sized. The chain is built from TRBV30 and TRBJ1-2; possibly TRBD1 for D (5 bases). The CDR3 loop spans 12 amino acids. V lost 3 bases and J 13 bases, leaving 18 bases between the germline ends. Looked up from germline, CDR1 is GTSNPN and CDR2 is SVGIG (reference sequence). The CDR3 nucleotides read TGTGCCTGGAGCCCTTCGCCCCGGGGGTCCACCTTC. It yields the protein CAWSPSPRGSTF.

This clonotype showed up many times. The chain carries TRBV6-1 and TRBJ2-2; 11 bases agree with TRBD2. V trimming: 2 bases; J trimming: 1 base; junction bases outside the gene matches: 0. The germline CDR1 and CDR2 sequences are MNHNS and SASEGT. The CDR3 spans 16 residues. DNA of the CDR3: TGTGCCAGCAGTGAACTAGCGGGAGGGAACACCGGGGAGCTGTTTTTT. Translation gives CASSELAGGNTGELFF.

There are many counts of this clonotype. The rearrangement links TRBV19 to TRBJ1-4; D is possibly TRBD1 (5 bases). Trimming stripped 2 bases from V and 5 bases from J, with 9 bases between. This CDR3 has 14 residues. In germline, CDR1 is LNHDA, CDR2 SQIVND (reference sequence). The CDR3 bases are TGTGCCAGTAGTATACAGGGTGCCAATGAAAAACTGTTTTTT. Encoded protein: CASSIQGANEKLFF.

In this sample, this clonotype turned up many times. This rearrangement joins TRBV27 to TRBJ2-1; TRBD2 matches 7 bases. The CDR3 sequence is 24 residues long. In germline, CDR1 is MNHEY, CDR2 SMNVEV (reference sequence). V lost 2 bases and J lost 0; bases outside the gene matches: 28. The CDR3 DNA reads TGTGCCAGCAGTTTAATCAACCACCCTCGACTAGCATTCGGGTGGCGCCACTCCTACAATGAGCAGTTCTTC. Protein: CASSLINHPRLAFGWRHSYNEQFF.

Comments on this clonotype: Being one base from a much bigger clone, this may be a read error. As DNA, the CDR3 is TGTGCCAGGAGCCAAGATCCGATAGGGGACAGGGGAGGCTACACCTTC. This encodes CARSQDPIGDRGGYTF. The chain is built from TRBV3-1 and TRBJ1-2; TRBD1 matches at 10 bases. Germline V CDR1 and CDR2: LGHDT, YNNKEL (reference sequence). The CDR3 length is 16 residues.

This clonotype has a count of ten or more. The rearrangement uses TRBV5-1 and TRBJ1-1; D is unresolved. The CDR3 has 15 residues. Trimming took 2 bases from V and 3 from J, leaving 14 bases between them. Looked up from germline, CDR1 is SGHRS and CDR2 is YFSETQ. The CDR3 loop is CASSFTGPRDTEAFF. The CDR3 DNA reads TGCGCCAGCAGCTTTACGGGCCCTCGGGACACTGAAGCTTTCTTT.

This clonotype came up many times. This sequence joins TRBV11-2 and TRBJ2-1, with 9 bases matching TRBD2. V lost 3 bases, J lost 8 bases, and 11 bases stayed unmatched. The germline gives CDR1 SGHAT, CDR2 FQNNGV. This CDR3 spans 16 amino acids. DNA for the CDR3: TGTGCCAGCAGCTTGGGGGTAGCGGGAGTAGTCGATGAGCAGTTCTTC. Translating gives CASSLGVAGVVDEQFF.

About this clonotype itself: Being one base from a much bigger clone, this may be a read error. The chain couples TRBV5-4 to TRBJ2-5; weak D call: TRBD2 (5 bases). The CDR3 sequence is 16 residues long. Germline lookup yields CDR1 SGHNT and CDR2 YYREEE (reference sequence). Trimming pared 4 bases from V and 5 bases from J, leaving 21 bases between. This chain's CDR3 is CASSGHGIAPIETQYF. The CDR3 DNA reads TGTGCCAGCAGCGGTCACGGGATAGCACCGATCGAGACCCAGTACTTC.

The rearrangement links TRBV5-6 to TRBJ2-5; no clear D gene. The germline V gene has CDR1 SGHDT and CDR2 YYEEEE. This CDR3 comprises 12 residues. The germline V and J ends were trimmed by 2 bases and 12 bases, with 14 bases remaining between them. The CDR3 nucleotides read TGTGCCAGCAGCTTCGCTGGCGGCTGGAAGTACTTC. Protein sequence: CASSFAGGWKYF.

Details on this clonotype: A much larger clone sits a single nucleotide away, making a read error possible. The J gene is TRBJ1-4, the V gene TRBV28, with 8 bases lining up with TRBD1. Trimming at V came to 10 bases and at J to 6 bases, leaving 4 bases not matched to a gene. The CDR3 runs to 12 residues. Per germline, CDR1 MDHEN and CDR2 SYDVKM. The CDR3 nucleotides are TGTGCCAACCAGACAGGGGATGAAAAACTGTTTTTT. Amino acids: CANQTGDEKLFF.

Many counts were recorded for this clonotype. Here the CDR3 reads CASSHPTNRGNTIYF. CDR3 in DNA: TGTGCCAGCAGCCACCCTACGAACAGGGGAAACACCATATATTTT. This chain joins TRBV16 and TRBJ1-3; TRBD1 might be the D (5 bases). V lost 3 bases to trimming and J lost 4 bases, with 13 bases between them. The CDR3 totals 15 residues. Germline CDR1 KGHSY, CDR2 FQNENV.

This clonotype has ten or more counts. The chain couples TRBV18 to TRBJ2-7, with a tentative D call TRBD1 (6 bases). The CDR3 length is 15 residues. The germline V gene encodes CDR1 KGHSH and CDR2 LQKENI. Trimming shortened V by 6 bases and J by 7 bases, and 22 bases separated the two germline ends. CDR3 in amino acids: CASSQRTVGVGEQYF. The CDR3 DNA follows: TGTGCCAGCTCTCAACGGACAGTCGGGGTTGGAGAGCAGTACTTC.

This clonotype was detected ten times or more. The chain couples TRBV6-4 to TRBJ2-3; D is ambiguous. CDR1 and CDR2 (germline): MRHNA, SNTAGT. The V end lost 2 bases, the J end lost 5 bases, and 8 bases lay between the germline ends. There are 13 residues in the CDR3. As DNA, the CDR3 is TGTGCCAGCAGTGACACTACTTTAGATACGCAGTATTTT. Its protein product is CASSDTTLDTQYF.